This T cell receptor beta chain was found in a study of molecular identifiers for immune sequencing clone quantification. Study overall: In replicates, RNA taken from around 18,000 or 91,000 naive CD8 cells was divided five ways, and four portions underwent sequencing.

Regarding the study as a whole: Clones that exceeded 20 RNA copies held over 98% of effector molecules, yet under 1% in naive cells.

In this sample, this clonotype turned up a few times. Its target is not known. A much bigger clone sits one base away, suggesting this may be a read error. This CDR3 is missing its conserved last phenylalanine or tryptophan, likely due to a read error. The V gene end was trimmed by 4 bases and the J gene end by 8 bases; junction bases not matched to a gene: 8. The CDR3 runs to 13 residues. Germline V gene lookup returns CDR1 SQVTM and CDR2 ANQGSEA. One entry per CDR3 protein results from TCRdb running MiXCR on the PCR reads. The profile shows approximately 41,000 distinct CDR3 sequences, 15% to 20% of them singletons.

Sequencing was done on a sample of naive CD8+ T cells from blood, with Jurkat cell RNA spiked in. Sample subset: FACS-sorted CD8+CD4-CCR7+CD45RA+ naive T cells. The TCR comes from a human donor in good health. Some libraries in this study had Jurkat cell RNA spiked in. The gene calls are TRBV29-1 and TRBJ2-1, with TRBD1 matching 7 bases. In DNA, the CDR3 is TGCAGCGTTGTAGGGGGCGAGGTCTATGAGCAGTTCTAC. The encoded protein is CSVVGGEVYEQFY.